Presented here are 7 T cell receptor beta chains from one specimen sequenced in a study of beta chain features in type 1 diabetes. Reverse transcribing all isolated RNA meant expressed TCRB transcripts were sequenced. Data came from immunoSEQ multiplex PCR; TCRdb stores just in-frame clones and leaves some out. This table holds 900,000 or so clones, 17% found once. Material: naive CD4+ T cells from blood. All receptors derive from a woman aged 18-30 years in good health.

V is TRBV5-1 and J is TRBJ2-6; D is unclear. The CDR3 is made up of 14 amino acids. Trimming left V 4 bases short and J 5 bases short, with 10 bases between. Germline values: CDR1 SGHRS, CDR2 YFSETQ. CDR3 DNA sequence: TGCGCCAGCAGCCCAGAAGGGTGGGCCAACGTCCTGACTTTC. Protein: CASSPEGWANVLTF. Full variable domain (rest looked up from reference TRBV5-1 and TRBJ2-6): KAGVTQTPRYLIKTRGQQVTLSCSPISGHRSVSWYQQTPGQGLQFLFEYFSETQRNKGNFPGRFSGRQFSNSRSEMNVSTLELGDSALYLCASSPEGWANVLTFGAGSRLTVL.

The chain carries TRBV4-2 and TRBJ1-5, with 10 bases fitting TRBD1. Unmatched junction bases numbered 2, after V lost 3 bases and J lost 6 bases. The CDR3 length is 14 residues. From germline, CDR1 is LGHNA and CDR2 YNFKEQ. CDR3 residues: CASSHGTGAQPQHF. CDR3 in DNA: TGTGCCAGCAGCCATGGGACAGGGGCTCAGCCCCAGCATTTT.

This clone was seen more than once but under ten times. This rearrangement joins TRBV29-1 to TRBJ1-2; perhaps TRBD1 as D (5 bases). Germline values: CDR1 SQVTM, CDR2 ANQGSEA. The V end was cut by 5 bases, the J end by 4 bases, with 14 bases between. The CDR3 is 13 amino acids. The CDR3 DNA is TGCAGCGTTCGCGAACGACAGTCCTATGGCTACACCTTC. This sequence encodes CSVRERQSYGYTF.

The V and J genes are TRBV25-1 and TRBJ2-5, with 8 bases matching TRBD1. The J call is doubtful: the DNA matches TRBJ2-7 better. Germline V gene sequence: CDR1 MGHDK, CDR2 SYGVNS. The CDR3 covers 14 residues. Here the CDR3 DNA reads TGTGCCAGCAGTGATGAACAGGGGGCCTACGAGCAGTACTTC. Amino acids: CASSDEQGAYEQYF.

This clone has only a few counts. The genes are TRBV2 and TRBJ2-5, with D possibly TRBD1 on 6 matching bases. Trimming took off 8 bases at V and 0 bases at J, with 10 bases between the two ends. This CDR3 is built from 13 residues. Germline CDR1 is SNHLY and CDR2 is FYNNEI. CDR3 loop: CASRRDNQETQYF. Here the CDR3 DNA reads TGTGCCAGCCGCCGGGACAACCAAGAGACCCAGTACTTC.

The V and J genes are TRBV29-1 and TRBJ2-4; D gene unclear. Trimming pared 4 bases from V and 7 bases from J, leaving 14 bases between. This CDR3 has 13 amino acids. Germline V gene sequence: CDR1 SQVTM, CDR2 ANQGSEA. The CDR3 here is CSVVLSGANIQYF. The CDR3 DNA follows: TGCAGCGTTGTATTATCAGGAGCGAACATTCAGTACTTC.

This clone appeared a few times. This rearrangement joins TRBV7-8 to TRBJ2-5; D not certain. The CDR3 consists of 13 residues. Trimming cost V 6 bases and J 5 bases, with 13 bases left between them. The germline gives CDR1 SGHVS, CDR2 FQNEAQ. DNA of the CDR3: TGTGCCAGCAGTTATGGTGTCGAGGAGACCCAGTACTTC. It specifies CASSYGVEETQYF.